This TCR beta chain is drawn from a study of regulatory T cells in long-lasting Graves disease. Across the whole study: Over 5 years on antithyroid drugs plus positive TSH receptor antibodies marked Graves' disease as persistent.

Remarks on this clonotype: Its antigen is not known.

Study-wide results and limits: Persistent disease preferred TRBV28, TRBJ1-2 and TRBJ2-5; new disease, TRBV20-1 and TRBJ2-1.

With 1 base removed from V and 2 bases from J, the gap between germline ends came to 12 bases. This CDR3 has 15 amino acids. Germline V gene sequence: CDR1 MGHRA, CDR2 YSYEKL. CDR3-region Arm-PCR and iRepertoire HTBI primers produced the TCR beta libraries. TCRdb reanalysed the multiplex PCR reads using MiXCR and keeps one entry per CDR3 protein. Of around 400,000 distinct CDR3 sequences detected, around 20% appear once; the ten largest clones hold roughly an eighth. This sample's time point: persistent/refractory GD, antithyroid drugs over 5 years with positive TRAb. The TCR library was made from RNA extracted from PBMCs.

This clonotype originated in a female donor with Graves disease. The chain recombines TRBV4-1 with TRBJ2-7; possible D gene TRBD2, 5 bases. Sequencing used peripheral blood mononuclear cells (PBMCs), obtained when the disease was refractory, from a patient treated with antithyroid drugs. CDR3 residues: CASSQGWTGAYEQYF. CDR3 sequence (DNA): TGCGCCAGCAGCCAAGGGTGGACTGGCGCCTACGAGCAGTACTTC.